This T cell receptor beta chain was sequenced in a study of T cell changes during pregnancy in multiple sclerosis. This clone has a handful of counts. Some clones are missing from TCRdb's copy, which holds only in-frame ones; the method was immunoSEQ multiplex PCR. Of 45,000 or so clones in the sample, approximately 91% were seen once. From germline, CDR1 is MNHEY and CDR2 SMNVEV (reference sequence). V shed 4 bases and J 7 bases; nucleotides not matched to a gene: 16. CDR3 length equals 18 residues. This TCR derives from a female donor with multiple sclerosis, enrolled in a pregnancy study. This chain links TRBV27 with TRBJ2-1; 10 nucleotides match TRBD2. The sequencing input was PBMCs (not recorded whether the cells were cultured). The CDR3 loop is CASSSYLTQREGGNEQFF. In DNA form, the CDR3 reads TGTGCCAGCAGTTCGTACCTAACTCAGCGGGAGGGCGGGAATGAGCAGTTCTTC.